This TCR beta chain comes out of a study of read filtering for tumor transcriptome and immune sequencing. Across the study: Mean patient age was approximately 66 years, range roughly 40 to 85; 16 to 20 male, 11 to 15 female. After DNase treatment, RNA was made into whole-transcriptome libraries. IR-seq gave about 3.5 to 10.27 million TCR reads per sample; RNA-seq gave about 80 to 1273. R-ISS stage counts were eight or nine for I, about 16 for II, about seven for III.

The sample holds a few counts of this clonotype. Trimming took 6 bases from V and 4 from J; bases not matched to a gene: 16. CDR1 is SGHVS, CDR2 FQNEAQ, per germline. This CDR3 region has 18 residues. The library was built from roughly 400 ng RNA with molecular barcoded adaptors for alpha/delta and beta/gamma chains. TCRdb analysed the reads with MiXCR anew, one entry per CDR3 protein. The sample has around 130,000 distinct CDR3 sequences, 10% to 15% seen once. The chain uses TRBV7-8 and TRBJ2-1, with 9 bases aligning to TRBD2. The material sequenced was a population of CD138-negative cells sorted from bone marrow. This receptor was obtained from a donor at least 40 years old with multiple myeloma. The CDR3 protein is CASSRRDRASGNYNEQFF. The CDR3 DNA reads TGTGCCAGCAGTAGGAGGGACCGGGCTAGCGGGAATTACAATGAGCAGTTCTTC.